This T cell receptor (beta chain) was recovered during a study of cytomegalovirus exposure and HLA in healthy donors (dated by TCRdb to the late 2010s). For the wider study: According to a later analysis, one platform produced both the 110 or so validation repertoires and the roughly 650 repertoires of the first cohort. The study aimed to test whether cataloging public T cell receptors could reveal signatures of past pathogen exposure. Along with the approximately 600-subject first cohort, a separate validation cohort of around 120 different subjects was used. To predict cytomegalovirus infection status, the study combined high-throughput TCR immunosequencing, statistical association of individual TCRs with disease status, and machine learning.

The donors belonged to the validation cohort of about 110 subjects, which was separate from the roughly 670-subject first cohort. From cysteine to phenylalanine, the CDR3 is 17 amino acids long. The CDR3 DNA has 51 bases and is translated from base 1. Unmatched junction bases come to 11, with V trimmed by 4 bases and J by 5 bases. From a lookup of the germline V gene, CDR1 and CDR2 are MDHEN and SYDVKM. The library was prepared using the immunoSEQ multiplex PCR assay. In the authors' own workflow: A statistical classification framework was built for diagnosing cytomegalovirus status from the catalog of TCR beta chain sequences. The immuneACCESS repertoire file appears here via TCRdb, limited to in-frame rearrangements. These files lack a portion of the clones; in checked studies, under half of the deficit traces to unresolved V genes, and the cause of the others is not known. V and J calls and clone size are those listed in that table; D and trimming were worked out from the DNA. This sample lists 150,000 to 200,000 clones; nearly 90% were detected once. The ten largest clones take up 4% to 5% of the sample.

In regard to this clone: Its antigen has not been determined. Nothing much larger sits one base from this clone, and base qualities are not available.

General study outcomes and caveats: According to the authors, the approach could potentially be generalized to other disease states and immunological phenotypes. Subsequent analysis determined that TCRs grouped into clusters in the first cohort also showed a tendency toward co-occurrence across the roughly 110 validation repertoires, and 94% of cluster scores exceeded 0. A few of the identified cytomegalovirus-associated TCR beta chains were confirmed in vitro to be specific for cytomegalovirus antigens. A total of 150 or so TCR beta chains were listed by the study as associated with cytomegalovirus. The classifier was reported to diagnose cytomegalovirus status with high specificity and sensitivity in both the original cohort and the validation cohort. Most TCR sequences were seen in very few donors, while some public TCRs were found in many individuals. All 110 or so repertoires were used to score co-occurrence in the validation cohort in a later analysis, because that analysis had no HLA typing for the cohort.

The sequence was collected from a man aged 18 to 29 in good health and CMV-seropositive. The sequenced material came from PBMCs. The V gene is TRBV28 and the J gene is TRBJ1-2, with TRBD1 identical over 12 junction bases. The CDR3 corresponds to CASSSRTGQGAGYGYTF. In nucleotides, the sequence is TGTGCCAGCAGTTCCCGTACGGGACAGGGGGCTGGTTATGGCTACACCTTC.